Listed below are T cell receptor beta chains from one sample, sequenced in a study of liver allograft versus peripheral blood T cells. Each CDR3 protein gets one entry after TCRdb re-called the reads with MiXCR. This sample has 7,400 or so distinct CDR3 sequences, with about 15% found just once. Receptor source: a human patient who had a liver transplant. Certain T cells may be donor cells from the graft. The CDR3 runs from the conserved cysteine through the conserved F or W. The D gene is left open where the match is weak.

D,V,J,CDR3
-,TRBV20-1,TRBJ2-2,CSARQAPGELFF
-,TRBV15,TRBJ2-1,CATSTAGGSYNEQFF
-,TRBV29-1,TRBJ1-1,CSVETGLNTEAFF
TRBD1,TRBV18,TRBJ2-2,CASSPRDRATGELFF
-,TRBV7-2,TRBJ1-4,CASSSSLAFNEKLFF
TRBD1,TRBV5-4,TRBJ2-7,CASSPQGGIYEQYF
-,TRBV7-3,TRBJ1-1,CASSLLGEDTEAFF
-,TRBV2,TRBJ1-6,CASSERVGRSSYNSPLHF
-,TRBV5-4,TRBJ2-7,CASSLSGYSYEQYF
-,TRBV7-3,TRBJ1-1,CASSFGGNGEAFF
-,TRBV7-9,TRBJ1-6,CASSSNAGTLHF
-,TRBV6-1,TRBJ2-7,CATLPGLLSSYEQYF
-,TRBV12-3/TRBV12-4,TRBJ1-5,CASSSGGELGNQPQHF
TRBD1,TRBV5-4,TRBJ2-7,CASSLTGVGLYEQYF
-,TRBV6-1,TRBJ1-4,CASSEGFNEKLFF
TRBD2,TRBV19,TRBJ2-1,CASTSGGRNYNEQFF
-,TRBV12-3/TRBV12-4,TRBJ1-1,CASSPSVGGKAFF
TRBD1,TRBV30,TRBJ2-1,CAWSIWDRRKEQFF
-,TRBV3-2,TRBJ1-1,CASSQGAGLPVFETLEAFF
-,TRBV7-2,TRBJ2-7,CASSLAQGRSYEQYF
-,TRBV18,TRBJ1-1,CASSSGENTEAFF
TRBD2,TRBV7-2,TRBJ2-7,CASSSTRGAGERTYEQYF
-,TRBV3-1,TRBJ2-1,CASSQGRTGMGNEQFF
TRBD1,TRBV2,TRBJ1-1,CASSDTGGAGTEAFF
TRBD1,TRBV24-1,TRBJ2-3,CATSDTGGTDTQYF
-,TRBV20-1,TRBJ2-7,CSARAGTAYEQYF
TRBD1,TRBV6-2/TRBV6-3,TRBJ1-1,CASTRVGQGKWAFF
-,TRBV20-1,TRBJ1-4,CSAQDSQGKLFF